This T cell receptor (beta chain) comes out of a study of patients and donors after allogeneic stem cell transplantation. Via MiXCR, TCRdb re-called the RT-PCR reads, giving one row per CDR3 protein. The sample lists about 72,000 distinct CDR3 sequences, 26% occurring once. V lost 0 bases and J lost 4, with 7 bases in between. CDR1 and CDR2 (germline): SGHRS, YFSETQ. This CDR3 comprises 14 residues. The sequence was collected from a human donor who was either an allogeneic HSCT recipient or a stem cell or donor lymphocyte infusion donor (not recorded which). It is not recorded whose cells these are; they may come from a transplant donor. The chain is built from TRBV5-1 and TRBJ1-4; D uncertain. Sequencing used blood, either unsorted or a sorted T cell fraction (not recorded which). CDR3: CASSLDSYNEKLFF. CDR3 in DNA: TGCGCCAGCAGCTTGGACAGCTATAATGAAAAACTGTTTTTT.